Listed below are T cell receptor beta chains from one sample, sequenced in a study of T cells after yellow fever vaccination. TCRdb re-derived calls from the 5' RACE reads in MiXCR, one entry per CDR3 protein. The table lists 200,000 to 300,000 distinct CDR3 sequences, about 7% of them singletons. The sequenced sample was CD4+ T cells sorted from PBMCs, obtained on the day of the yellow fever booster vaccination. The receptors derive from a young man who received the YFV17D yellow fever vaccine. The CDR3 runs from the conserved cysteine through the conserved F or W. A D gene is named only where the DNA matches it firmly. Clone size is not always given. Where it is, it says once, few, many or a class for expanded clones.

j_gene: TRBJ2-3; abundance: few; d_gene: .; v_gene: TRBV12-3/TRBV12-4; CDR3nt: TGTGCCAGCAGTTTAGCCGTCGGGATGGGACACACAGATACGCAGTATTTT; CDR3aa: CASSLAVGMGHTDTQYF
j_gene: TRBJ2-3; abundance: many; d_gene: .; v_gene: TRBV28; CDR3nt: TGTGCCAGCAGTAAGCCTAGCACAGATACGCAGTATTTT; CDR3aa: CASSKPSTDTQYF
j_gene: TRBJ2-4; abundance: many; d_gene: TRBD2; v_gene: TRBV19; CDR3nt: TGTGCCAGTAGTACCGGGACAGGGACTAGCGGAGCCAAAAACATTCAGTACTTC; CDR3aa: CASSTGTGTSGAKNIQYF
j_gene: TRBJ2-7; abundance: few; d_gene: .; v_gene: TRBV30; CDR3nt: TGTGCCTGGAGGCCCGGACAGCTATCCTACGAGCAGTACTTC; CDR3aa: CAWRPGQLSYEQYF
j_gene: TRBJ1-1; abundance: few; d_gene: TRBD1; v_gene: TRBV3-1; CDR3nt: TGTGCCAGCAGCCCCCTACAGGGGGACACTGAAGCTTTCTTT; CDR3aa: CASSPLQGDTEAFF
j_gene: TRBJ2-3; abundance: .; d_gene: .; v_gene: TRBV7-9; CDR3nt: TGTGCCAGCAGCTTAACCCAGGGGACGCAGTATTTT; CDR3aa: CASSLTQGTQYF
j_gene: TRBJ1-1; abundance: many; d_gene: .; v_gene: TRBV7-2; CDR3nt: TGTGCCAGCAGCTTAGTTTCTCGGGCAGGGCTCATGAACACTGAAGCTTTCTTT; CDR3aa: CASSLVSRAGLMNTEAFF
j_gene: TRBJ2-7; abundance: many; d_gene: TRBD1; v_gene: TRBV20-1; CDR3nt: TGCAGTGCTAGCTCCGGGACAGTCTCCTACGAGCAGTACTTC; CDR3aa: CSASSGTVSYEQYF
j_gene: TRBJ2-1; abundance: few; d_gene: TRBD2; v_gene: TRBV30; CDR3nt: TGTGCCTGGAGTGGACTAGCGGGATACAATGAGCAGTTCTTC; CDR3aa: CAWSGLAGYNEQFF
j_gene: TRBJ2-1; abundance: .; d_gene: .; v_gene: TRBV7-2; CDR3nt: TGTGCCAGCAGCCAAGGAGGGCGCCATGAGCAGTTCTTC; CDR3aa: CASSQGGRHEQFF
j_gene: TRBJ2-7; abundance: few; d_gene: TRBD1; v_gene: TRBV9; CDR3nt: TGTGCCAGCAGCACAGGACAGGAGGTGTTCTACGAGCAGTACTTC; CDR3aa: CASSTGQEVFYEQYF
j_gene: TRBJ2-7; abundance: few; d_gene: .; v_gene: TRBV5-1; CDR3nt: TGCGCCAGCACCCCGACTAGGGGACCCTACGAGCAGTACTTC; CDR3aa: CASTPTRGPYEQYF
j_gene: TRBJ2-1; abundance: .; d_gene: .; v_gene: TRBV7-3; CDR3nt: TGTGCCAGCAGCTTAATACTCCGGGATGAGCAGTTCTTC; CDR3aa: CASSLILRDEQFF
j_gene: TRBJ2-5; abundance: few; d_gene: .; v_gene: TRBV20-1; CDR3nt: TGCAGTGCTAGAGCCCCCCAGGGGCAAGAGACCCAGTACTTC; CDR3aa: CSARAPQGQETQYF
j_gene: TRBJ2-7; abundance: many; d_gene: TRBD2; v_gene: TRBV2; CDR3nt: TGTGCCAGCAGTGCAGCGGGGCGAACCTACGAGCAGTACTTC; CDR3aa: CASSAAGRTYEQYF